This entry lists 3 T cell receptor beta chains sequenced from one sample in a study of identical twins. TCRdb reprocessed the 5' RACE reads with MiXCR, giving one entry per CDR3 protein. The sample carries 430,000 or so distinct CDR3 sequences, 24% recorded once. These data are also associated with another study on T cells expressing NK-cell markers.

Input material: CD4+ T cells sorted from blood. The receptor set was obtained from a woman aged 18-29 years in good health.

The V gene is TRBV5-1, the J gene TRBJ2-3, with D perhaps given as TRBD1 or TRBD2 (6 bases each). With 0 bases removed from V and 5 bases from J, the gap between germline ends came to 7 bases. Germline V lookup: CDR1 SGHRS, CDR2 YFSETQ. This CDR3 is built from 13 residues. DNA of the CDR3: TGCGCCAGCAGCTTGGAGGGGGGAGATACGCAGTATTTT. Protein: CASSLEGGDTQYF.

The rearrangement joins TRBV12-3 or TRBV12-4 to TRBJ2-5; D gene unclear. The CDR3 has 13 residues. Trimming removed 5 bases from V and 6 bases from J, with 13 bases in between. CDR3 in amino acids: CASSENGGKTQYF. Written as DNA, the CDR3 is TGTGCCAGCAGTGAGAATGGTGGAAAGACCCAGTACTTC.

This clonotype was seen only a few times. This chain connects TRBV12-3 or TRBV12-4 to TRBJ1-1, with D perhaps TRBD1 (6 bases). V dropped 2 bases and J dropped 2 bases, with 9 bases sitting between them. The CDR3 has 14 residues. CDR3 protein: CASSLWTANTEAFF. CDR3 in DNA: TGTGCCAGCAGTTTATGGACAGCTAACACTGAAGCTTTCTTT.